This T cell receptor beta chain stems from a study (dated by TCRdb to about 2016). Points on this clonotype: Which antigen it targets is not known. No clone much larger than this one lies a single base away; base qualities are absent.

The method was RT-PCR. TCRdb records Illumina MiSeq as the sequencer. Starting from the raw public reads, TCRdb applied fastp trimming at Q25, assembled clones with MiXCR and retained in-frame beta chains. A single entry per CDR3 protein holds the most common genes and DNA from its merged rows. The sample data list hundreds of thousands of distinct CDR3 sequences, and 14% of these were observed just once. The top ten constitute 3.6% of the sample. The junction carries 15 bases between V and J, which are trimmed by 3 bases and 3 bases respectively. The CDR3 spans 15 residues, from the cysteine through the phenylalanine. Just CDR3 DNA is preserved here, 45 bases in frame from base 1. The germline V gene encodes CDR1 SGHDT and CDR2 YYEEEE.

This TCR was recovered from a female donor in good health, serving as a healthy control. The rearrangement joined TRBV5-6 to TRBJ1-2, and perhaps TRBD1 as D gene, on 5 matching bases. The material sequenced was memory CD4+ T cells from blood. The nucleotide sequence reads TGTGCCAGCAGCTCCAGACGGGACCTCTACTATGGCTACACCTTC. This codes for CASSSRRDLYYGYTF.